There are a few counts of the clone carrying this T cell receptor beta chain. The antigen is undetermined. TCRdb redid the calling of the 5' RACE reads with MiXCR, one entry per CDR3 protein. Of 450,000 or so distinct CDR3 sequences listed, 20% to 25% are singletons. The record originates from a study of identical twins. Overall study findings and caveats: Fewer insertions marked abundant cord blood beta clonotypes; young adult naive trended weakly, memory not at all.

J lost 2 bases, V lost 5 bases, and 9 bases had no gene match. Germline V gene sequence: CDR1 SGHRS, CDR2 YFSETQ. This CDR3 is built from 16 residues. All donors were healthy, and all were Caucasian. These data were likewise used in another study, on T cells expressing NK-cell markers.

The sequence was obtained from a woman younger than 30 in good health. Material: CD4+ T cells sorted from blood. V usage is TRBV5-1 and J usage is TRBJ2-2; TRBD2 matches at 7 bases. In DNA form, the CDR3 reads TGCGCCAGCAGGCCGTTAGCGGGTAGTAACACCGGGGAGCTGTTTTTT. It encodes CASRPLAGSNTGELFF.